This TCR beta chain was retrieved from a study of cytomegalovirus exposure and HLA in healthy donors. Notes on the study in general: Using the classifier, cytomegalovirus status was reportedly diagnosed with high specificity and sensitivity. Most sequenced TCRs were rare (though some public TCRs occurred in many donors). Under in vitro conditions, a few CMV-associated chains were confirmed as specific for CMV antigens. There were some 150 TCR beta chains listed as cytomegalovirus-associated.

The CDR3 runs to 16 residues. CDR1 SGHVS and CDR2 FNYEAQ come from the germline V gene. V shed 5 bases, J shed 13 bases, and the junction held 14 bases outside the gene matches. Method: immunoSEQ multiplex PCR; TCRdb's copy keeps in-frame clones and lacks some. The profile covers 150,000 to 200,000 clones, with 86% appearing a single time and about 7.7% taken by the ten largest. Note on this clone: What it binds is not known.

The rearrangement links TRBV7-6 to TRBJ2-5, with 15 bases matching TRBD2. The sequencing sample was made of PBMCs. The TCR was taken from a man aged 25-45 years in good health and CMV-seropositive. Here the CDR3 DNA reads TGTGCCAGCAGCGGGTCGGGACTAGCGGGGGGCGCCGGCAGGTACTTC. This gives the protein CASSGSGLAGGAGRYF.